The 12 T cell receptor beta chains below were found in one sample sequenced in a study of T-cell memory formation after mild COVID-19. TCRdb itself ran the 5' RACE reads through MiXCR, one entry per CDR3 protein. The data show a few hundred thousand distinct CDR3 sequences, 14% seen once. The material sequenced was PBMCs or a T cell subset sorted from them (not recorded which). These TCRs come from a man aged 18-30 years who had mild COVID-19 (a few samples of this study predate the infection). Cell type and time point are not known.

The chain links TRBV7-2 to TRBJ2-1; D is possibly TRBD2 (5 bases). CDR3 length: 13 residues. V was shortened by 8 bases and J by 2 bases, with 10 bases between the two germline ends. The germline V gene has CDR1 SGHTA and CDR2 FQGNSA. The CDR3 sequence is CASEGQAYNEQFF. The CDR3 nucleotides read TGTGCCAGCGAGGGCCAGGCCTACAATGAGCAGTTCTTC.

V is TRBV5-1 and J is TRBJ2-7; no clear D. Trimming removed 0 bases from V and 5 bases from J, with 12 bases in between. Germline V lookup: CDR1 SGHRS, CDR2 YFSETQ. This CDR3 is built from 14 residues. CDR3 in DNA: TGCGCCAGCAGCTTGGGGATGGGCGAAAACGAGCAGTACGTC. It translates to CASSLGMGENEQYV.

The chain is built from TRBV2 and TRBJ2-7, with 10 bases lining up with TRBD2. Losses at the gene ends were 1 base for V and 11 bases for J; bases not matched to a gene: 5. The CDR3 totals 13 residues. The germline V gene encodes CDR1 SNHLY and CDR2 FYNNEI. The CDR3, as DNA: TGTGCCAGCAGTGAAGACCATAGCGGGGGGAAGTACTTC. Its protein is CASSEDHSGGKYF.

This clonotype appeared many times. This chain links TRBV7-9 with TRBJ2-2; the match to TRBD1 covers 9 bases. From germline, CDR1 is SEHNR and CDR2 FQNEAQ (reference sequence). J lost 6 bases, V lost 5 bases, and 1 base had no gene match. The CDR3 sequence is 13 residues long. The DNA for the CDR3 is TGTGCCAGCAGCAGGACAGGGGCCGGGGAGCTGTTTTTT. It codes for CASSRTGAGELFF. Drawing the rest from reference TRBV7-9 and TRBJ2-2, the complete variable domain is DTGVSQNPRHKITKRGQNVTFRCDPISEHNRLYWYRQTLGQGPEFLTYFQNEAQLEKSRLLSDRFSAERPKGSFSTLEIQRTEQGDSAMYLCASSRTGAGELFFGEGSRLTVL.

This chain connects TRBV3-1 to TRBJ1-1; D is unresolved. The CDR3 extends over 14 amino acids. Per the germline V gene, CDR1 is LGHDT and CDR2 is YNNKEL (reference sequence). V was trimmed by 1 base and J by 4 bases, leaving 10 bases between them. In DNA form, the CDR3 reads TGTGCCAGCAGCCAAGCTGGGTTGGCCACTGAAGCTTTCTTT. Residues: CASSQAGLATEAFF. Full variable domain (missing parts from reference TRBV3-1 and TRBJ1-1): DTAVSQTPKYLVTQMGNDKSIKCEQNLGHDTMYWYKQDSKKFLKIMFSYNNKELIINETVPNRFSPKSPDKAHLNLHINSLELGDSAVYFCASSQAGLATEAFFGQGTRLTVV.

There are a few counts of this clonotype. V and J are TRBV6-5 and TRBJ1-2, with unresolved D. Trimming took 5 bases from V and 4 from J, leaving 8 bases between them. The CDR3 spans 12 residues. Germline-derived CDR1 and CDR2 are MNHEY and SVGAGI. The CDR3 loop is CASSEDLYGYTF. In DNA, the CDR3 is TGTGCCAGCAGTGAGGACCTCTATGGCTACACCTTC.

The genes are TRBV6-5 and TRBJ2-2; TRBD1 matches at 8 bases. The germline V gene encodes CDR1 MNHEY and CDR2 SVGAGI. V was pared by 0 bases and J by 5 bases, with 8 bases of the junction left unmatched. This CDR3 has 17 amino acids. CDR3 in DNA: TGTGCCAGCAGTTACTCGATGCAGGGGGCTTGGACCGGGGAGCTGTTTTTT. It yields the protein CASSYSMQGAWTGELFF.

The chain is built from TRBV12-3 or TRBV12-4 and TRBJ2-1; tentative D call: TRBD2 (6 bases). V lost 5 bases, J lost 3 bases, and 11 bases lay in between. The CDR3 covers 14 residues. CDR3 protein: CASSGTSLYNEQFF. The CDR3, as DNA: TGTGCCAGCAGTGGGACTTCCCTCTACAATGAGCAGTTCTTC.

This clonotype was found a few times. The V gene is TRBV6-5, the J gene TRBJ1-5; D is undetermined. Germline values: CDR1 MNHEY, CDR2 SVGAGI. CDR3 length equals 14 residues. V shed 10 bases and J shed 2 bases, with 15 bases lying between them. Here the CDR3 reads CATKVGMGNQPQHF. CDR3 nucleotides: TGTGCCACCAAGGTTGGGATGGGCAATCAGCCCCAGCATTTT.

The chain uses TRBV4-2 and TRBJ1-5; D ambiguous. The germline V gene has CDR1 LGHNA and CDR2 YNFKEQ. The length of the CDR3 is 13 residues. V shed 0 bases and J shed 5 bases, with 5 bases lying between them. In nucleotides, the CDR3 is TGTGCCAGCAGCCAAGATCCAGATCAGCCCCAGCATTTT. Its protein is CASSQDPDQPQHF.

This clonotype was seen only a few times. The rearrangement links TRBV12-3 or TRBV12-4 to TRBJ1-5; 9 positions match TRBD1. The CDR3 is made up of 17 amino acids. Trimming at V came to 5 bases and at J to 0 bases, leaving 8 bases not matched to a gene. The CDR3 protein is CASSRRTGVISNQPQHF. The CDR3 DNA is TGTGCCAGCAGTAGAAGGACAGGGGTGATTAGCAATCAGCCCCAGCATTTT.

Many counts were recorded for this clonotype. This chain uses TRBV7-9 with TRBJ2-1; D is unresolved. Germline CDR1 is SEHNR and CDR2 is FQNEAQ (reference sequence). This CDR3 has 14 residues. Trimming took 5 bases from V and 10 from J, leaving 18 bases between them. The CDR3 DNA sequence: TGTGCCAGCAGCCCGGGTACGGCAGCGAGGGAGCAGTTCTTC. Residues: CASSPGTAAREQFF.